What follows is one T cell receptor beta chain and its context. Its antigen is unidentified. The protocol was immunoSEQ multiplex PCR, while the TCRdb copy is restricted to in-frame clones and leaves out a portion. The sample has 82,000 or so clones; more than 70% are singletons. This sample is part of a study of OX40 agonist ivuxolimab in advanced cancers. For the study at large: Participants could have had prior anti-PD-1, anti-PD-L1 or anti-CTLA-4 therapy, and roughly 39% had some.

The germline gives CDR1 SGHRS, CDR2 YFSETQ. V shed 4 bases and J shed 1 base, with 15 bases lying between them. The CDR3 sequence is 16 residues long. Study-level findings and limits: Expanded peripheral T-cell antigen specificity went undetermined. People who partly responded at 0.1-3.0 mg/kg had some of the least clonal expansion seen. Low normalized clonal expansion also occurred in some nonresponding patients.

This chain links TRBV5-1 with TRBJ1-5; D is possibly TRBD1 (6 bases). The clonotype originates from an adult with an advanced solid tumor such as melanoma, head and neck, liver or kidney cancer. The material was CD4+ or CD8+ T cells sorted from blood, obtained in a trial of the OX40 agonist ivuxolimab. The CDR3 protein is CASSPTGSSSNQPQHF. DNA of the CDR3: TGCGCCAGCAGCCCTACAGGGTCGTCAAGCAATCAGCCCCAGCATTTT. Based on the CDR3 plus reference TRBV5-1 and TRBJ1-5, the full variable domain is KAGVTQTPRYLIKTRGQQVTLSCSPISGHRSVSWYQQTPGQGLQFLFEYFSETQRNKGNFPGRFSGRQFSNSRSEMNVSTLELGDSALYLCASSPTGSSSNQPQHFGDGTRLSIL.